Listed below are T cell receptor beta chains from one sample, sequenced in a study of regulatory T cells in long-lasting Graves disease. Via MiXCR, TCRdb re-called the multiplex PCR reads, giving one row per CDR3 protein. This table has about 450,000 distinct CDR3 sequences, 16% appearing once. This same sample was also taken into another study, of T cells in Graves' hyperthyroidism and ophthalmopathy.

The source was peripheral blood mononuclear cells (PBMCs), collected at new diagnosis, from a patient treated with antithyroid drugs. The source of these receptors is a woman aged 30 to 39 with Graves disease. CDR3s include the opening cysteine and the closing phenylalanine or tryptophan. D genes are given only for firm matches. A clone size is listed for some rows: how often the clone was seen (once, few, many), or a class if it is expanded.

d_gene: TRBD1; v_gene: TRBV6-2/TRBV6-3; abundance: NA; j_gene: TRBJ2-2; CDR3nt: TGTGCCAGCAGTTACGTAGGACAGGGAAACACCGGGGAGCTGTTTTTT; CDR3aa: CASSYVGQGNTGELFF
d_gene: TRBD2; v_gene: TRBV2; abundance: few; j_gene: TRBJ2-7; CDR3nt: TGTGCCAGCAGTGAAGGAGCGGGAGAGTTTCAAGAGCAGTACTTC; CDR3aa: CASSEGAGEFQEQYF
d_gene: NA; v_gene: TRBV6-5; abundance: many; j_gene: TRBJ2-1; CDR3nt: TGTGCCAGCAGTTATGGACGGGCAGGGGGCGCGGGGGGGGAGCAGTTCTTC; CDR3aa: CASSYGRAGGAGGEQFF
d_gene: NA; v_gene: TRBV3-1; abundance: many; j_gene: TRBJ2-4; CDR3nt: TGTGCCAGCAGCCAATGGAGGGAGAAAAACATTCAGTACTTC; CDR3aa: CASSQWREKNIQYF
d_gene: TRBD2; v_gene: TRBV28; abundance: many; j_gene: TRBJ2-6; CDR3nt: TGTGCCAGCACCCTAGCGGGGCTCAGCGGGGCCAACGTCCTGACTTTC; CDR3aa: CASTLAGLSGANVLTF
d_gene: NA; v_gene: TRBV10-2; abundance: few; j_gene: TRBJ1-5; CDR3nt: TGCGCCAGCAGCGCCACGGGGCCCAATCAGCCCCAGCATTTT; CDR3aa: CASSATGPNQPQHF
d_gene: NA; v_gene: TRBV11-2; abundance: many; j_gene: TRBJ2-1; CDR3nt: TGTGCCAGCAGCCCCGGCTCTCGCTCGGGGGAGCAGTTCTTC; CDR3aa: CASSPGSRSGEQFF
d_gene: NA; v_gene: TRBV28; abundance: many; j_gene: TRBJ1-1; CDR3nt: TGTGCCAGCAGTCCGTCCGAGGGGTGGAACACTGAAGCTTTCTTT; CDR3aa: CASSPSEGWNTEAFF
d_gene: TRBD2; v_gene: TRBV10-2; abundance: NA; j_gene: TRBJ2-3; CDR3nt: TGCGCCAGCATCACGAGGACTAGCGGCACAGATACGCAGTATTTT; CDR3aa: CASITRTSGTDTQYF
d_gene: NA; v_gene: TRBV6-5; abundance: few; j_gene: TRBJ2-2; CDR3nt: TGTGCCAGCAGTTACCCACCCGGCCGGATAAACACCGGGGAGCTGTTTTTT; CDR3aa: CASSYPPGRINTGELFF
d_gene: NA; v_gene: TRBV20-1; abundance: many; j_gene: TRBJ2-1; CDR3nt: TGCAGTGCGAAGGGGGGGCCAGGGTACAATGAGCAGTTCTTC; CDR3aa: CSAKGGPGYNEQFF